A selection of T cell receptor beta chains follows, all from one sample in a study of graft-versus-host responses after intestinal transplantation. Profiled with immunoSEQ multiplex PCR; TCRdb holds only in-frame clones, not every one. The repertoire has over 60,000 clones, approximately 88% of them found once; the top ten carry approximately 1.6%. This material consisted of ileum tissue, taken 357 days after transplant. The origin of the receptors is a human patient who received an intestinal transplant, so some T cells may come from the graft donor. CDR3s include the opening cysteine and the closing phenylalanine or tryptophan. A D gene is named only where the DNA matches it firmly. For some rows the clone size is stated as once, few or many, or as a class when expanded; others skip it.

NA | NA | TRBJ2-7 | TRBV6-5 | CASSYSRGSEQYF | TGTGCCAGCAGTTACTCGCGCGGGTCCGAGCAGTACTTC
NA | NA | TRBJ2-7 | TRBV27 | CASSYFQGISYEQYF | TGTGCCAGCAGTTACTTCCAGGGGATATCCTACGAGCAGTACTTC
medium-sized | TRBD1 | TRBJ1-1 | TRBV6-5 | CASRPGTEREAFF | TGTGCCAGCAGACCCGGGACAGAGAGAGAAGCTTTCTTT
once | NA | TRBJ2-7 | TRBV28 | CASKIRYAAYEQYF | TGTGCCAGCAAAATTAGGTACGCCGCCTACGAGCAGTACTTC
NA | TRBD1 | TRBJ2-7 | TRBV19 | CASSRREGTGRYEQYF | TGTGCCAGTAGTCGTCGTGAGGGGACAGGGCGGTACGAGCAGTACTTC
NA | NA | TRBJ2-7 | TRBV6-6 | CASGSVPRPRNYEQYF | TGTGCCAGCGGCTCCGTCCCAAGACCGCGAAACTACGAGCAGTACTTC
NA | TRBD2 | TRBJ2-1 | TRBV30 | CAWSVGAGVYNEQFF | TGTGCCTGGAGTGTAGGAGCGGGGGTCTACAATGAGCAGTTCTTC
NA | NA | TRBJ1-3 | TRBV5-1 | CASSLAAISGNTIYF | TGCGCCAGCAGCTTGGCGGCGATCTCTGGAAACACCATATATTTT
NA | NA | TRBJ2-2 | TRBV7-2 | CASSAGTPAGELFF | TGTGCCAGCAGCGCCGGGACCCCGGCCGGGGAGCTGTTTTTT
NA | NA | TRBJ2-1 | TRBV28 | CASMSGLNEQFF | TGTGCCAGCATGAGTGGATTGAATGAGCAGTTCTTC
NA | NA | TRBJ1-1 | TRBV6-4 | CASSDSPGPNTEAFF | TGTGCCAGCAGTGACTCCCCAGGGCCCAACACTGAAGCTTTCTTT
NA | NA | TRBJ1-1 | TRBV12-2 | CASRLDSDIPRDRAGTEAFF | TGTGCAAGTCGCTTAGACTCGGATATCCCTCGGGACAGGGCGGGCACTGAAGCTTTCTTT
NA | NA | TRBJ1-3 | TRBV6-5 | CASSPGNSGNTIYF | TGTGCCAGCAGCCCTGGAAACTCTGGAAACACCATATATTTT
NA | NA | TRBJ1-1 | TRBV7-3 | CASSLSSYTEAFF | TGTGCCAGCAGCTTAAGCTCGTACACTGAAGCTTTCTTT
NA | TRBD1 | TRBJ1-1 | TRBV11-2 | CASSLDRGQGMNTEAFF | TGTGCCAGCAGCTTAGATCGAGGACAGGGGATGAACACTGAAGCTTTCTTT
NA | NA | TRBJ1-2 | TRBV5-4 | CASSLSLRPANTNYGYTF | TGTGCCAGCAGCTTGTCCCTTAGACCGGCGAATACTAACTATGGCTACACCTTC
NA | TRBD1 | TRBJ2-1 | TRBV27 | CASSYGTGLHEQFF | TGTGCCAGCAGCTACGGGACAGGGTTACATGAGCAGTTCTTC
NA | TRBD2 | TRBJ2-1 | TRBV15 | CATSRDLAGVYNEQFF | TGTGCCACCAGCAGAGACCTAGCGGGGGTCTACAATGAGCAGTTCTTC
NA | TRBD1 | TRBJ1-5 | TRBV30 | CAWSVQGGQPQHF | TGTGCCTGGAGTGTACAGGGGGGTCAGCCCCAGCATTTT
NA | NA | TRBJ2-4 | TRBV13 | CASSSGQAKNIQYF | TGTGCCAGCAGCTCTGGACAGGCCAAAAACATTCAGTACTTC
NA | TRBD2 | TRBJ2-2 | TRBV4-1 | CASSRLAGGTGELFF | TGCGCCAGCAGCCGTTTAGCGGGAGGCACCGGGGAGCTGTTTTTT
NA | NA | TRBJ2-5 | TRBV7-2 | CASSLKETQYF | TGTGCCAGCAGCCTAAAAGAGACCCAGTACTTC